The 13 T cell receptor beta chains below all came from one sample that was sequenced in a study of T cells after posttransplantation cyclophosphamide. Control samples came 1 year after myeloablative marrow transplants with methotrexate plus calcineurin inhibitor. Some clones are missing from TCRdb's copy, which holds only in-frame ones; the method was immunoSEQ multiplex PCR. The table records some 21,000 clones, roughly nine tenths of them present only once. Sequencing used PBMCs, obtained 350 to 400 days after allogeneic stem cell transplant with calcineurin inhibitor and methotrexate. Source of these receptors: a female patient aged 30-39 years who received an allogeneic stem cell transplant from an unrelated donor, was CMV-positive, and had acute and chronic GVHD. A subset of T cells may come from the graft donor.

V usage is TRBV27 and J usage is TRBJ2-1; 9 bases map to TRBD1. CDR3 length: 15 amino acids. J lost 7 bases, V lost 2 bases, and 6 bases had no gene match. Germline CDR1 is MNHEY and CDR2 is SMNVEV (reference sequence). Here the CDR3 DNA reads TGTGCCAGCAGTTTACCAGGGACAGGGAGTAATGAGCAGTTCTTC. It codes for CASSLPGTGSNEQFF.

This chain links TRBV5-4 with TRBJ1-3, with D uncertain. CDR1 and CDR2 from the germline V gene are SGHNT and YYREEE (reference sequence). The CDR3 length is 13 residues. The germline V and J ends were trimmed by 4 bases and 5 bases, with 10 bases remaining between them. The CDR3 loop reads CASSLQARNTIYF. DNA of the CDR3: TGTGCCAGCAGCCTTCAAGCGAGAAACACCATATATTTT.

The chain carries TRBV25-1 and TRBJ1-1; D ambiguous. With 6 bases removed from V and 1 base from J, the gap between germline ends came to 6 bases. This CDR3 has 12 amino acids. The germline CDR1 and CDR2 sequences are MGHDK and SYGVNS. The CDR3 here is CASRRANTEAFF. The CDR3 coding sequence is TGTGCCAGCAGGCGGGCGAACACTGAAGCTTTCTTT.

The chain uses TRBV2 and TRBJ1-4; 10 nucleotides match TRBD1. Germline V gene sequence: CDR1 SNHLY, CDR2 FYNNEI. The CDR3 is made up of 14 amino acids. Unmatched junction bases numbered 2, after V lost 10 bases and J lost 0 bases. The CDR3 reads CATGQGATNEKLFF. CDR3 nucleotides: TGTGCCACAGGACAGGGGGCAACTAATGAAAAACTGTTTTTT.

This rearrangement joins TRBV5-1 to TRBJ2-5; 7 bases are shared with TRBD1. The CDR3 spans 15 residues. The germline gives CDR1 SGHRS, CDR2 YFSETQ. The V segment lost 1 base and the J segment 2 bases; nucleotides outside the gene matches: 5. CDR3 sequence (DNA): TGCGCCAGCAGCTTGACCGGGACAGTACAAGAGACCCAGTACTTC. Translating gives CASSLTGTVQETQYF.

The chain uses TRBV4-1 and TRBJ2-2, with 7 bases matching TRBD2. CDR3 length equals 17 residues. Germline CDR1 is MGHRA and CDR2 is YSYEKL. V shed 4 bases, J shed 5 bases, and the junction held 13 bases outside the gene matches. CDR3 coding DNA: TGCGCCAGCAGCCCCACGGAAGCCCTCGGGGGGACCGGGGAGCTGTTTTTT. Translating gives CASSPTEALGGTGELFF.

This chain connects TRBV7-9 to TRBJ2-3; TRBD1 matches 8 bases. Trimming removed 3 bases from V and 3 bases from J; junction bases left unmatched: 8. The CDR3 runs 16 residues. Germline CDR1 is SEHNR and CDR2 is FQNEAQ (reference sequence). The CDR3 here is CASSFHRQGRTDTQYF. CDR3 nucleotide sequence: TGTGCCAGCAGCTTCCACCGACAGGGGAGGACAGATACGCAGTATTTT.

V usage is TRBV6-1 and J usage is TRBJ2-7, with 7 bases aligning to TRBD2. Looked up from germline, CDR1 is MNHNS and CDR2 is SASEGT. V was pared by 4 bases and J by 0 bases, with 9 bases of the junction left unmatched. The CDR3 runs 16 residues. CDR3 loop: CASSALGASGSYEQYV. CDR3 bases: TGTGCCAGCAGTGCCCTAGGAGCTAGCGGCTCCTACGAGCAGTACGTC.

The chain has TRBV7-2 and TRBJ2-1; the match to TRBD2 covers 10 bases. Germline V CDR1 and CDR2: SGHTA, FQGNSA. This CDR3 comprises 16 residues. V dropped 1 base and J dropped 6; count of bases not matched to a gene: 6. CDR3: CASSLEVLAGTNEQFF. The CDR3 coding sequence is TGTGCCAGCAGCTTAGAGGTACTAGCGGGGACCAATGAGCAGTTCTTC.

The chain recombines TRBV11-2 with TRBJ1-1; 7 bases are a match to TRBD1. V was pared by 2 bases and J by 1 base, with 7 bases of the junction left unmatched. The germline gives CDR1 SGHAT, CDR2 FQNNGV. This CDR3 has 16 amino acids. The CDR3 DNA sequence: TGTGCCAGCAGCTTACCTTACTGGACAGGGAACACTGAAGCTTTCTTT. Protein product: CASSLPYWTGNTEAFF.

This clone was detected only once. The J gene is TRBJ2-1, the V gene TRBV6-5; TRBD1 aligns across 8 bases. The V and J ends lost 5 bases and 5 bases, in that order; junction bases with no gene match: 8. Germline V gene lookup returns CDR1 MNHEY and CDR2 SVGAGI. The CDR3 totals 15 residues. The CDR3 nucleotides are TGTGCCAGCAGTACGCGACAGGGGCTCGACAATGAGCAGTTCTTC. Protein sequence: CASSTRQGLDNEQFF.

The chain carries TRBV10-3 and TRBJ2-2; D gene uncertain. The CDR3 spans 10 residues. CDR1 ENHRY and CDR2 SYGVKD come from the germline V gene. This chain's CDR3 is CVCGTGELFF. CDR3 bases: TGTGTATGCGGCACCGGGGAGCTGTTTTTT.

The chain couples TRBV7-2 to TRBJ1-6; the D gene is possibly TRBD1 (6 bases). This CDR3 comprises 14 residues. The germline V gene has CDR1 SGHTA and CDR2 FQGNSA. The V gene lost 2 bases and the J gene lost 10 bases, with 12 bases spanning the gap. This chain's CDR3 is CASSLQGWGSPLHF. For the CDR3, the DNA is TGTGCCAGCAGCTTACAGGGGTGGGGATCACCCCTCCACTTT.